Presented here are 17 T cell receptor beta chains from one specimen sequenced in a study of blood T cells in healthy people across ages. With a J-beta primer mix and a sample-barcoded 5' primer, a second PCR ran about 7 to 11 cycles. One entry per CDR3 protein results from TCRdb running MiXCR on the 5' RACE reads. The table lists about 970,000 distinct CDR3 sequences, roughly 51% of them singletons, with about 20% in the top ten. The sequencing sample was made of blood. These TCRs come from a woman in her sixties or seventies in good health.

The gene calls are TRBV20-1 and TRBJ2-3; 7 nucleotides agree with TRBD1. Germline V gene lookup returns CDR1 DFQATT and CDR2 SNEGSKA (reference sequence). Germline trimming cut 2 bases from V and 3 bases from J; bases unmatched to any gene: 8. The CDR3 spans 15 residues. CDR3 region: CSARRDSIRTDTQYF. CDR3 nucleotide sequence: TGCAGTGCTAGAAGGGACAGTATACGAACAGATACGCAGTATTTT.

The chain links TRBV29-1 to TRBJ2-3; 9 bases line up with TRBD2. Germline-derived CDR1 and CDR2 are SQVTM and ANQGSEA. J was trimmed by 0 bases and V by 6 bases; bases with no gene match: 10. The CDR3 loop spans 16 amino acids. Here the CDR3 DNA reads TGCAGCGTGGGGGGAGCGGGAGGCCTTAGCACAGATACGCAGTATTTT. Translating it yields CSVGGAGGLSTDTQYF.

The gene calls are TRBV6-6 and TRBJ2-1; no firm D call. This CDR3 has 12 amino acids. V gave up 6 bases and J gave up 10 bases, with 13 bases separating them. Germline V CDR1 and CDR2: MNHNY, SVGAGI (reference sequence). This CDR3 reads CASSRPSREQFF. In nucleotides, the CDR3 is TGTGCCAGCAGCCGACCGTCAAGGGAGCAGTTCTTC.

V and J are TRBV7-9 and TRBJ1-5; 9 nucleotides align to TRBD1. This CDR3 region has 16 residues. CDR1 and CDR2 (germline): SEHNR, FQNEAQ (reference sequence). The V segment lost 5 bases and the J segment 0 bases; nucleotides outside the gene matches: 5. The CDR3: CASSRSGQGSNQPQHF. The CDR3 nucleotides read TGTGCCAGCAGCAGGTCGGGACAGGGTAGCAATCAGCCCCAGCATTTT. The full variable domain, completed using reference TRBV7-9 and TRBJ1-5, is DTGVSQNPRHKITKRGQNVTFRCDPISEHNRLYWYRQTLGQGPEFLTYFQNEAQLEKSRLLSDRFSAERPKGSFSTLEIQRTEQGDSAMYLCASSRSGQGSNQPQHFGDGTRLSIL.

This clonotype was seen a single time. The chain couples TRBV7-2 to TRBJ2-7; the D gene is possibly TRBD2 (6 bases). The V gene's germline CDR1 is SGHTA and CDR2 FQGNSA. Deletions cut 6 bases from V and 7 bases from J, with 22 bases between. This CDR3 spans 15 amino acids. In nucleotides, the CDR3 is TGTGCCAGCAGTAGTCGGCGGGAAGGTTACAATGAGCAGTACTTC. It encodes CASSSRREGYNEQYF.

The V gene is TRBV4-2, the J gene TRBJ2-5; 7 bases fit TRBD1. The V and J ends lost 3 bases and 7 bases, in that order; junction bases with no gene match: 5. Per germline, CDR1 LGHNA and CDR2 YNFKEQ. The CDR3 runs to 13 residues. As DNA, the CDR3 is TGTGCCAGCAGCCAGACAGGGTCGGCGACCCAGTACTTC. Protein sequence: CASSQTGSATQYF.

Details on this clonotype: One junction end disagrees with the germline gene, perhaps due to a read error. The CDR3 spells CSARDAGQVPSPPHF. The CDR3 DNA is TGCAGTGCTAGAGACGCGGGACAGGTTCCTTCACCCCCCCACTTT. This chain connects TRBV20-1 to TRBJ1-6; 8 positions match TRBD1. The CDR3 is made up of 15 amino acids. Germline V gives CDR1 DFQATT, CDR2 SNEGSKA (reference sequence).

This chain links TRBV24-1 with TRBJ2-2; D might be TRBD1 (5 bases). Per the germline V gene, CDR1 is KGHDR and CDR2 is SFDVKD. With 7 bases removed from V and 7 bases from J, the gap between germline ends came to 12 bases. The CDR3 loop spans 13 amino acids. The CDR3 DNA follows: TGTGCCACCAGACCCGACAGTGTCGGGGAGCTGTTTTTT. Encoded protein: CATRPDSVGELFF.

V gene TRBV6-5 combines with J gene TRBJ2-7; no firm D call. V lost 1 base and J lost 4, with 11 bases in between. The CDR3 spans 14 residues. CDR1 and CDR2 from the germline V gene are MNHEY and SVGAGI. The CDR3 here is CASSYWGQRYEQYF. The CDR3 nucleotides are TGTGCCAGCAGTTACTGGGGTCAAAGGTACGAGCAGTACTTC.

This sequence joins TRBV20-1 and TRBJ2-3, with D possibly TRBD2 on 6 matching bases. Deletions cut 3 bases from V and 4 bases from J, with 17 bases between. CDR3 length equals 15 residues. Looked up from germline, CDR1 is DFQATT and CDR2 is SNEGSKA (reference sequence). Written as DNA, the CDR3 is TGCAGTGCTAGTGGTTTGGCGGGAAGTTCAGATACGCAGTATTTT. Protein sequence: CSASGLAGSSDTQYF.

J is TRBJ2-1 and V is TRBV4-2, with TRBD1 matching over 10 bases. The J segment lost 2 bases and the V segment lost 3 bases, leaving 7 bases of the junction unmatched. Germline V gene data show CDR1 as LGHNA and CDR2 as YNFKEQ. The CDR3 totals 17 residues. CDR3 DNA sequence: TGTGCCAGCAGCCAGGACACCGGGACAGGGGCCTACAATGAGCAGTTCTTC. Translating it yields CASSQDTGTGAYNEQFF.

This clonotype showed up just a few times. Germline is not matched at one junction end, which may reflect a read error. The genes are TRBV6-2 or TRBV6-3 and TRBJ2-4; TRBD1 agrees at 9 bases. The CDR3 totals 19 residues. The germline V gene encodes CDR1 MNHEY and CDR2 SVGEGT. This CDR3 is CASSNSWGQGRLAKNIQYF. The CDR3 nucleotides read TGTGCCAGCAGTAACTCGTGGGGACAGGGACGACTAGCCAAAAACATTCAGTACTTC.

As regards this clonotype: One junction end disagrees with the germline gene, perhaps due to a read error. CDR3 sequence: CASGFRAGPSTDTQYF. The CDR3 bases are TGTGCCAGCGGCTTCCGGGCGGGGCCTAGCACAGATACGCAGTATTTT. This rearrangement joins TRBV7-2 to TRBJ2-3; a possible D gene is TRBD2 (6 bases). The CDR3 runs to 16 residues. CDR1 is SGHTA and CDR2 is FQGNSA in the germline V gene.

In DNA form, the CDR3 reads TGCAGCGTTGAGGGGACTAGCGATGCACGAATGAATGAGCAGTTCTTC. Translated, it gives CSVEGTSDARMNEQFF. The J gene is TRBJ2-1, the V gene TRBV29-1; TRBD2 agrees at 10 bases. The CDR3 has 16 amino acids. Germline V lookup: CDR1 SQVTM, CDR2 ANQGSEA. V was pared by 3 bases and J by 7 bases, with 12 bases of the junction left unmatched.

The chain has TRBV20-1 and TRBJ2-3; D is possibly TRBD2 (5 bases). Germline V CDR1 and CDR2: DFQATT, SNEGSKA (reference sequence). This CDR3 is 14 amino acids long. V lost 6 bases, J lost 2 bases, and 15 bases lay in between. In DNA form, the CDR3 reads TGCAGTGCCCCTCGGGCTAGCCCCACAGATACGCAGTATTTT. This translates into CSAPRASPTDTQYF.

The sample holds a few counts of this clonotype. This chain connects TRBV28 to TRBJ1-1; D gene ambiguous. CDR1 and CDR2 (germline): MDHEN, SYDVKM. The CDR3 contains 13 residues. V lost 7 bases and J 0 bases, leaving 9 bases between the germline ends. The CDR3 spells CASNRLMNTEAFF. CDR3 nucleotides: TGTGCCAGCAACCGCTTAATGAACACTGAAGCTTTCTTT.

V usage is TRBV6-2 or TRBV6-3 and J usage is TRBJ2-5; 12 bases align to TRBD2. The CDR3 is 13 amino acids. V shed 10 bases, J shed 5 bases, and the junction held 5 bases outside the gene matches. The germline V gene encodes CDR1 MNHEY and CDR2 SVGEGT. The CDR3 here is CATRLAGVETQYF. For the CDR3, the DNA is TGTGCCACCCGACTAGCGGGAGTTGAGACCCAGTACTTC.